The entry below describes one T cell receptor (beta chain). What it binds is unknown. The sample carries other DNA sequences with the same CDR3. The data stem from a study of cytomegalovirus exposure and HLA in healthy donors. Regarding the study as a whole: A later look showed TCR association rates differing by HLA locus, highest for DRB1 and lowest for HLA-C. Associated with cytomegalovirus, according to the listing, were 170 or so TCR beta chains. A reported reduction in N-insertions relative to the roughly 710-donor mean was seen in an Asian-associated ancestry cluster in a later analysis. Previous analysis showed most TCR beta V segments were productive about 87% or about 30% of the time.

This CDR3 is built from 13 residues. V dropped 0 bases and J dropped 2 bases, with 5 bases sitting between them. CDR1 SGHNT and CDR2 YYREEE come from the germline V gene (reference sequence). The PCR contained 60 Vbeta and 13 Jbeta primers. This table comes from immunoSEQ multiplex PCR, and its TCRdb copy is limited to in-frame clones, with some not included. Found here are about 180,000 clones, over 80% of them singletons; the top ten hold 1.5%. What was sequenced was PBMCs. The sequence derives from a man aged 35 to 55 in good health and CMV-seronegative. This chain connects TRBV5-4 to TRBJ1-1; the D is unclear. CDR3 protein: CASSLDSNTEAFF. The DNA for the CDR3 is TGTGCCAGCAGCTTGGACAGCAACACTGAAGCTTTCTTT.